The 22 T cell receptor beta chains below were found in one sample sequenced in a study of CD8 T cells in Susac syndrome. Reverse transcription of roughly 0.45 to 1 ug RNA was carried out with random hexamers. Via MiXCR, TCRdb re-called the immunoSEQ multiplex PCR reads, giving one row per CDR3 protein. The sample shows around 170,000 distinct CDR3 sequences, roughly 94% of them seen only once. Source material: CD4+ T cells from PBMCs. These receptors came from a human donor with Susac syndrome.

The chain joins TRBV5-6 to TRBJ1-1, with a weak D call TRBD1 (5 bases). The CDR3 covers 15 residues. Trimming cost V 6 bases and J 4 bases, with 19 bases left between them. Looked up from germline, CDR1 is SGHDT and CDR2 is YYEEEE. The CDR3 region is CASTFGGEGGTEAFF. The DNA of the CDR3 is TGTGCCAGCACCTTTGGGGGAGAGGGTGGCACTGAAGCTTTCTTT.

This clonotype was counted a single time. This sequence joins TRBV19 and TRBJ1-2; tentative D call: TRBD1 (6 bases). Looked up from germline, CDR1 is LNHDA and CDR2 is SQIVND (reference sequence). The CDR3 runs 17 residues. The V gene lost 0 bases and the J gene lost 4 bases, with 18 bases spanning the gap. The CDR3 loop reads CASSIDASGGAGYGYTF. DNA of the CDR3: TGTGCCAGTAGTATAGACGCGTCGGGGGGCGCGGGCTATGGCTACACCTTC.

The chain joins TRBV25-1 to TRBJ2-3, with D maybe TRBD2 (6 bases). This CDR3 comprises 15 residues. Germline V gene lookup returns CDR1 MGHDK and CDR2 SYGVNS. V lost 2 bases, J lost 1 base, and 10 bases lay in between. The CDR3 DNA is TGTGCCAGCAGTGAACTCGGGGGAGGCACAGATACGCAGTATTTT. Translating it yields CASSELGGGTDTQYF.

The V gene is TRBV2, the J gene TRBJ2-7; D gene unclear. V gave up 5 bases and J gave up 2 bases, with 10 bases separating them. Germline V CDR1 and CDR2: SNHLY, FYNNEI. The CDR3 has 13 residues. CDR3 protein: CASSTLQPYEQYF. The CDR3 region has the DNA TGTGCCAGCAGTACGTTACAGCCCTACGAGCAGTACTTC.

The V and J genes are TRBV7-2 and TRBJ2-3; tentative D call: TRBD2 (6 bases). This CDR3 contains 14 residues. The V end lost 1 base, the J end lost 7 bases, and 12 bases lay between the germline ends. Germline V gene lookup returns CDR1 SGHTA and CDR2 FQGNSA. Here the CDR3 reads CASSLDNGGNTQYF. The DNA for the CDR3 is TGTGCCAGCAGCTTAGATAACGGGGGAAATACGCAGTATTTT.

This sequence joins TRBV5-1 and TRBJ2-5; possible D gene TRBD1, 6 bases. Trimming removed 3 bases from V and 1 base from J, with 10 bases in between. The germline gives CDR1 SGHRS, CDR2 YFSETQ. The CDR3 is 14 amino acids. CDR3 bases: TGCGCCAGCAGCTCCGGACAGCCCCAAGAGACCCAGTACTTC. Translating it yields CASSSGQPQETQYF. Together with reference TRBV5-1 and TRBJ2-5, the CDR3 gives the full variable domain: KAGVTQTPRYLIKTRGQQVTLSCSPISGHRSVSWYQQTPGQGLQFLFEYFSETQRNKGNFPGRFSGRQFSNSRSEMNVSTLELGDSALYLCASSSGQPQETQYFGPGTRLLVL.

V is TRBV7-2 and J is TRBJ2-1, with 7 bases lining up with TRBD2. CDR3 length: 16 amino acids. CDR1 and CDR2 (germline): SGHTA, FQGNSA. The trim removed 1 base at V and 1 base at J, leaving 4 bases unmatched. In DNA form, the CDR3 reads TGTGCCAGCAGCTTAGGGCGGGGGAGATCCTACAATGAGCAGTTCTTC. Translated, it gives CASSLGRGRSYNEQFF.

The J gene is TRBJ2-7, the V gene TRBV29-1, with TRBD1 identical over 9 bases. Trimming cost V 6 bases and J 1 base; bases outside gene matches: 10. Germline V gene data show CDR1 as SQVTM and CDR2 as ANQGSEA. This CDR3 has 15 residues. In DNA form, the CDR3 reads TGCAGCGTCAGGTCCGGGACAGGGTTTTCCTACGAGCAGTACTTC. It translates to CSVRSGTGFSYEQYF.

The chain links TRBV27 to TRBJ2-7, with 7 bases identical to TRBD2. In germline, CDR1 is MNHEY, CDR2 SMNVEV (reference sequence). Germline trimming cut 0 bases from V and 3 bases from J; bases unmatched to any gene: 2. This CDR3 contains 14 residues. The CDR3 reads CASSLSGEGYEQYF. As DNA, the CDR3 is TGTGCCAGCAGTTTATCAGGGGAGGGCTACGAGCAGTACTTC.

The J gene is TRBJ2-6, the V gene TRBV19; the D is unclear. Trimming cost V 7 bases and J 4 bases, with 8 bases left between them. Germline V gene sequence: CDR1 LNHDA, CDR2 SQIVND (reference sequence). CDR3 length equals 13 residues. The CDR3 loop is CASNLRGANVLTF. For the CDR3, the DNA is TGTGCCAGTAATCTGCGGGGGGCCAACGTCCTGACTTTC. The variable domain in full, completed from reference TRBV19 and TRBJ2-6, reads DGGITQSPKYLFRKEGQNVTLSCEQNLNHDAMYWYRQDPGQGLRLIYYSQIVNDFQKGDIAEGYSVSREKKESFPLTVTSAQKNPTAFYLCASNLRGANVLTFGAGSRLTVL.

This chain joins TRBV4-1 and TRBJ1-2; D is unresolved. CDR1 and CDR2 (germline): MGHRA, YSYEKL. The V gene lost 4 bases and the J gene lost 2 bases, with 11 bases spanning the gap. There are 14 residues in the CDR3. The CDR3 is CASSLMALNYGYTF. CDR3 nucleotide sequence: TGCGCCAGCAGCCTCATGGCACTCAACTATGGCTACACCTTC.

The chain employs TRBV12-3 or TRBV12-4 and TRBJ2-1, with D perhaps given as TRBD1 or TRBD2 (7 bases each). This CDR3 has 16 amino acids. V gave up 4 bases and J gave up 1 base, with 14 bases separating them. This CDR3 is CASSSRGGGSYNEQFF. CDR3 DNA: TGTGCCAGCAGTTCCAGGGGGGGCGGATCCTACAATGAGCAGTTCTTC.

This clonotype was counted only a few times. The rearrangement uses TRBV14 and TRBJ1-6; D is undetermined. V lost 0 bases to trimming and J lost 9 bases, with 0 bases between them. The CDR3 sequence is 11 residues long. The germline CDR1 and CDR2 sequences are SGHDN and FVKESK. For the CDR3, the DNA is TGTGCCAGCAGCCAAGATTCACCCCTCCACTTT. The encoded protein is CASSQDSPLHF.

The CDR3 loop is CASSGRTEQYF. The CDR3 DNA is TGTGCCAGCAGTGGACGAACCGAGCAGTACTTC. The gene calls are TRBV27 and TRBJ2-7; no clear D. Germline V gives CDR1 MNHEY, CDR2 SMNVEV (reference sequence). V lost 5 bases, J lost 6 bases, and 8 bases lay in between. The CDR3 contains 11 residues.

CDR3 residues: CSAGHPGREQYF. CDR3 nucleotide sequence: TGCAGTGCTGGGCACCCGGGGCGGGAGCAGTACTTC. The chain employs TRBV20-1 and TRBJ2-7; D assignment may be TRBD1 or TRBD2 (5 bases each). Germline V lookup: CDR1 DFQATT, CDR2 SNEGSKA (reference sequence). CDR3 length: 12 amino acids. V lost 5 bases, J lost 7 bases, and 15 bases lay in between.

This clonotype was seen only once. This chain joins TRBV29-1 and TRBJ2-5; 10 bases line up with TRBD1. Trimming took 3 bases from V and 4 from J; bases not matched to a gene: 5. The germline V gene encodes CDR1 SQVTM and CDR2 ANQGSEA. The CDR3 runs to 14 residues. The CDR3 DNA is TGCAGCGTTGATGAGACAGGGGGCATAGAGACCCAGTACTTC. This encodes CSVDETGGIETQYF.

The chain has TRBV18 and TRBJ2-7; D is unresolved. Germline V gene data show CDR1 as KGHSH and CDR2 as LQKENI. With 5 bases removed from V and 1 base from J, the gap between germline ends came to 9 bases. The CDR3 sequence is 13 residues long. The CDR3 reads CASSEVRSYEQYF. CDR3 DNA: TGTGCCAGCTCAGAAGTCAGATCCTACGAGCAGTACTTC.

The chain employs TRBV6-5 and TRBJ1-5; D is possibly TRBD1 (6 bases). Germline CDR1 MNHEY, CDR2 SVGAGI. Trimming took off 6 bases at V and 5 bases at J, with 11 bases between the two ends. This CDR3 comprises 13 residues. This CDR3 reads CASRSAGDQPQHF. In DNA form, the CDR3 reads TGTGCCAGCAGGTCGGCAGGGGATCAGCCCCAGCATTTT.

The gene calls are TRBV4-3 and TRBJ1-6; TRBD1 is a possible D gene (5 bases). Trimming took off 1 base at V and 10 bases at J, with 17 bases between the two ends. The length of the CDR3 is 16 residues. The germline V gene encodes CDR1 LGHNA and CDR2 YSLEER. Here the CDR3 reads CASSQAGGRGRSPLHF. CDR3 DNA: TGCGCCAGCAGCCAAGCGGGTGGGAGGGGCCGGTCACCCCTCCACTTT.

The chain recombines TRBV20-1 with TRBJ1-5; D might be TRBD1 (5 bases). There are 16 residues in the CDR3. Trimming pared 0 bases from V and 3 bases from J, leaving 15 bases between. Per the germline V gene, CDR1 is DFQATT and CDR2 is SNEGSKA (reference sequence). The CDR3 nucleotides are TGCAGTGCTAGAGATGGGGCAGGCCCCACCAATCAGCCCCAGCATTTT. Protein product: CSARDGAGPTNQPQHF.

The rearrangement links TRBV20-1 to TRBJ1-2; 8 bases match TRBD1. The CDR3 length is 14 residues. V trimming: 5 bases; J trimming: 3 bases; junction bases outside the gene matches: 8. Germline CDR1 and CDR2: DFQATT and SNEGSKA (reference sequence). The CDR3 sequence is CSAPGTGGYYGYTF. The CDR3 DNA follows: TGCAGTGCTCCCGGGACAGGAGGGTACTATGGCTACACCTTC.

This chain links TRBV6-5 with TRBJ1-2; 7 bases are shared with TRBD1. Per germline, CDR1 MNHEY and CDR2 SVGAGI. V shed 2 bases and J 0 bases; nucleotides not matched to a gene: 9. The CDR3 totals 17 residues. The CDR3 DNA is TGTGCCAGCAGTTACAGTGTCCGGGACAGCTCTAACTATGGCTACACCTTC. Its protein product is CASSYSVRDSSNYGYTF.